The entry below describes one T cell receptor (beta chain). Its antigen specificity is not known. The record has no base qualities; no much larger clone is one base away. This sample was taken from a study of response to subunit inactivated influenza vaccine (dated by TCRdb to 2017 to 2018). For context, the study as a whole: The study used deep quantitative T cell receptor repertoire profiling to track responses to a trivalent subunit inactivated influenza vaccine. General conclusions and limits of the study: The authors suggested that each seasonal influenza vaccination may recruit only a limited number of new T cells.

The library relied on RT-PCR. Instrument used: Illumina HiSeq 2500. The raw public data were reprocessed by TCRdb itself: fastp quality trimming at Q25, MiXCR clonotype calling, in-frame beta chains only. One record per CDR3 amino acid sequence lists the most common genes and DNA. Recorded for this sample are 700,000 to 800,000 distinct CDR3 sequences; approximately 17% of them occurred a single time. Roughly 11% of the sample goes to the ten largest clones. The CDR3 measures 17 amino acids from cysteine to phenylalanine. Solely the CDR3 DNA is kept, with 51 bases framed from the first base. The V end loses 2 bases and the J end loses 2 bases, and a stretch of 18 bases separates them. CDR1 MNHEY and CDR2 SVGAGI are derived from the germline V gene.

This sequence was found in a middle-aged man who received an inactivated influenza vaccine. Donor details come from another sample of the same person, matched by shared clones. Rearrangement joined TRBV6-5 to TRBJ1-2; the D segment cannot be called with confidence. The sample here was PBMCs from blood, taken 5 to 6 days after vaccination. In nucleotide form, the sequence is TGTGCCAGCAGTTACCCGATGAGCAAGGCAGAAAACTATGGCTACACCTTC. This sequence encodes CASSYPMSKAENYGYTF.